This T cell receptor beta chain was recorded in a study of T-cell reconstitution after alpha-beta-depleted transplantation in children. As it was prepared, the TCRbeta library received unique molecular identifiers. MiXCR, applied by TCRdb to the PCR reads, yields one record per CDR3 protein. The sample yields hundreds of thousands of distinct CDR3 sequences, 23% seen once. Study outcomes and limitations: As was reported, about two months after transplant, alpha-beta T cells came from several hundred expanded graft clones. One year after transplant, T-cell counts and diversity came mostly from newly produced T cells.

As concerns this clonotype: What it binds is not known.

Here the sequenced sample was PBMCs, mostly from graft donor cells, taken 360 days after TCRalphabeta/CD19-depleted stem cell transplant. The origin of this receptor is a boy under three years old who had a stem cell transplant for acute myeloid leukemia, so the T cells may come from the graft donor.

CDR3 nucleotides: TGTGCCAGCAGTTCCTCCTGGGGACAAGTCAATTATGGCTACACCTTC. Translating gives CASSSSWGQVNYGYTF. The gene calls are TRBV27 and TRBJ1-2, with TRBD1 as a possible D gene (6 bases). V lost 4 bases, J lost 5 bases, and 20 bases lay in between. This CDR3 contains 16 residues. Germline values: CDR1 MNHEY, CDR2 SMNVEV (reference sequence).